The 19 T cell receptor beta chains presented below share a single source sample, sequenced in a study of blood T cell repertoires in COVID-19. Data came from immunoSEQ multiplex PCR; TCRdb stores just in-frame clones and leaves some out. This sample has tens of thousands of clones; 70% to 90% occur once, and the top ten carry roughly 13%. The sample taken for sequencing was peripheral blood. These TCRs come from a human donor in a cohort sampled during active COVID-19.

V and J are TRBV6-2 or TRBV6-3 and TRBJ2-6; 7 bases map to TRBD1. The CDR3 is 16 residues long. Germline CDR1 is MNHEY and CDR2 is SVGEGT. V lost 5 bases and J lost 2; bases outside the gene matches: 6. CDR3 nucleotides: TGTGCCAGCAGTCGACAGGGAGACCCTGGGGCCAACGTCCTGACTTTC. This translates into CASSRQGDPGANVLTF.

This clone came up once. The V call is TRBV27, the J call TRBJ1-2; tentatively, D is TRBD1 (6 bases). V lost 6 bases and J 5 bases, leaving 19 bases between the germline ends. The CDR3 spans 15 residues. Germline lookup yields CDR1 MNHEY and CDR2 SMNVEV (reference sequence). CDR3 sequence (DNA): TGTGCCAGCAGCTTCGGGGGGGGGCTAGGATATGGCTACACCTTC. Translated: CASSFGGGLGYGYTF.

The chain has TRBV4-1 and TRBJ2-2; 12 bases are a match to TRBD1. The CDR3 has 15 amino acids. Germline lookup yields CDR1 MGHRA and CDR2 YSYEKL. The junction had 4 bases not matched to a gene; V was cut back by 4 bases and J by 7 bases. The CDR3 DNA follows: TGCGCCAGCAGCCGGGGACAGGGGGCGGACGGGGAGCTGTTTTTT. This encodes CASSRGQGADGELFF.

This sequence joins TRBV5-1 and TRBJ2-7; 10 nucleotides agree with TRBD2. V dropped 0 bases and J dropped 6; count of bases not matched to a gene: 6. CDR3 length equals 15 residues. Germline CDR1 and CDR2: SGHRS and YFSETQ. The CDR3 DNA reads TGCGCCAGCAGCTTGGCACTAGCGGGGACCCGCGAGCAGTACTTC. As protein: CASSLALAGTREQYF.

The chain uses TRBV19 and TRBJ2-3; 7 nucleotides match TRBD1. Germline trimming cut 6 bases from V and 4 bases from J; bases unmatched to any gene: 7. The CDR3 is 14 amino acids. CDR1 and CDR2 (germline): LNHDA, SQIVND (reference sequence). CDR3: CASRSFQGADTQYF. The DNA for the CDR3 is TGTGCCAGTAGATCGTTTCAGGGGGCAGATACGCAGTATTTT.

The chain combines TRBV30 with TRBJ2-1; weak D call: TRBD1 (6 bases). Looked up from germline, CDR1 is GTSNPN and CDR2 is SVGIG (reference sequence). The CDR3 spans 12 residues. Trimming stripped 1 base from V and 11 bases from J, with 12 bases between. CDR3 nucleotide sequence: TGTGCCTGGAGTGCCAGGGGAGTGCAGCAGTTCTTC. It encodes CAWSARGVQQFF.

Here the CDR3 reads CASSPRTASGNTIYF. In DNA form, the CDR3 reads TGTGCCAGCAGCCCCCGGACAGCCTCTGGAAACACCATATATTTT. The chain links TRBV14 to TRBJ1-3, with TRBD1 as a possible D gene (6 bases). This CDR3 comprises 15 residues. V lost 4 bases and J 0 bases, leaving 10 bases between the germline ends. CDR1 and CDR2 from the germline V gene are SGHDN and FVKESK. Supplemented by reference TRBV14 and TRBJ1-3, the full variable domain reads EAGVTQFPSHSVIEKGQTVTLRCDPISGHDNLYWYRRVMGKEIKFLLHFVKESKQDESGMPNNRFLAERTGGTYSTLKVQPAELEDSGVYFCASSPRTASGNTIYFGEGSWLTVV.

The chain is built from TRBV12-3 or TRBV12-4 and TRBJ1-1, with 8 bases matching TRBD1. The V and J ends lost 3 bases and 4 bases, in that order; junction bases with no gene match: 1. CDR3 size: 13 residues. CDR3 coding DNA: TGTGCCAGCAGTTTTGACAGGGGCACTGAAGCTTTCTTT. Protein sequence: CASSFDRGTEAFF.

The chain has TRBV20-1 and TRBJ2-7; no firm D call. Germline values: CDR1 DFQATT, CDR2 SNEGSKA (reference sequence). V was clipped by 3 bases and J by 2 bases, with 11 bases between them. This CDR3 comprises 13 residues. The CDR3 sequence: CSASLGTPYEQYF. CDR3 sequence (DNA): TGCAGTGCTAGTCTCGGTACTCCCTACGAGCAGTACTTC.

The chain combines TRBV2 with TRBJ1-6, with unresolved D. Trimming shortened V by 4 bases and J by 6 bases, and 13 bases separated the two germline ends. The CDR3 runs 15 residues. Germline CDR1 SNHLY, CDR2 FYNNEI. The CDR3 region is CASSVEEVRNSPLHF. The CDR3 DNA follows: TGTGCCAGCAGTGTTGAGGAGGTGCGTAATTCACCCCTCCACTTT.

The chain couples TRBV14 to TRBJ2-7; weak D call: TRBD1 (6 bases). This CDR3 is built from 14 residues. Trimming cost V 1 base and J 7 bases, with 14 bases left between them. The germline V gene encodes CDR1 SGHDN and CDR2 FVKESK. This CDR3 reads CASSQAGRGREQYF. The CDR3 DNA reads TGTGCCAGCAGCCAAGCGGGCAGGGGAAGAGAGCAGTACTTC.

CDR3 bases: TGTGCCAGCCAGGGACAGGGCGGATCTAACTATGGCTACACCTTC. Protein product: CASQGQGGSNYGYTF. V gene TRBV7-2 combines with J gene TRBJ1-2, with 9 bases that match TRBD1. With V trimmed by 8 bases and J by 0 bases, 7 bases remained unmatched. This CDR3 is built from 15 residues. Germline V gives CDR1 SGHTA, CDR2 FQGNSA.

CDR3 DNA: TGCGCCAGCAGCCATGTCGACAGGGCCACTTTTTATGGCTACACCTTC. Amino acid sequence: CASSHVDRATFYGYTF. The chain joins TRBV4-1 to TRBJ1-2, with 7 bases aligning to TRBD1. The V segment lost 3 bases and the J segment 5 bases; nucleotides outside the gene matches: 12. Germline lookup yields CDR1 MGHRA and CDR2 YSYEKL. The CDR3 length is 16 residues.

V gene TRBV28 combines with J gene TRBJ2-1; D unresolved. CDR1 MDHEN and CDR2 SYDVKM come from the germline V gene. The CDR3 has 13 amino acids. V was shortened by 3 bases and J by 8 bases, with 11 bases between the two germline ends. The CDR3: CASSFPESDEQFF. Written as DNA, the CDR3 is TGTGCCAGCAGTTTCCCTGAGTCGGATGAGCAGTTCTTC.

J is TRBJ1-1 and V is TRBV5-1; perhaps TRBD1 as D (5 bases). Trimming took off 0 bases at V and 5 bases at J, with 14 bases between the two ends. Germline-derived CDR1 and CDR2 are SGHRS and YFSETQ. The CDR3 contains 15 residues. The chain's CDR3 is CASSLEFWRQTEAFF. For the CDR3, the DNA is TGCGCCAGCAGCTTGGAGTTTTGGCGACAGACTGAAGCTTTCTTT.

The chain links TRBV5-1 to TRBJ1-1; tentatively, D is TRBD1 (6 bases). With 4 bases removed from V and 3 bases from J, the gap between germline ends came to 13 bases. Per the germline V gene, CDR1 is SGHRS and CDR2 is YFSETQ. This CDR3 is built from 14 residues. The CDR3 sequence is CASSTGTGYTEAFF. CDR3 coding DNA: TGCGCCAGCAGCACGGGAACAGGGTACACTGAAGCTTTCTTT.

This sequence joins TRBV7-2 and TRBJ1-1, with TRBD1 matching over 9 bases. Germline V gene data show CDR1 as SGHTA and CDR2 as FQGNSA. The CDR3 loop spans 16 amino acids. V lost 1 base and J lost 6; bases outside the gene matches: 9. This chain's CDR3 is CASSLVPDRGLAEAFF. The DNA for the CDR3 is TGTGCCAGCAGCTTAGTACCGGACAGGGGATTAGCTGAAGCTTTCTTT.

The chain's CDR3 is CSASRLTEQFF. As DNA, the CDR3 is TGCAGTGCTAGTCGACTAACCGAGCAGTTCTTC. The J gene is TRBJ2-1, the V gene TRBV20-1; tentatively, D is TRBD2 (5 bases). Trimming left V 3 bases short and J 10 bases short, with 10 bases between. The CDR3 covers 11 residues. CDR1 is DFQATT and CDR2 is SNEGSKA in the germline V gene (reference sequence).

The V call is TRBV7-6, the J call TRBJ2-2; 9 bases map to TRBD1. The V gene end was trimmed by 9 bases and the J gene end by 3 bases; junction bases not matched to a gene: 14. CDR1 is SGHVS, CDR2 FNYEAQ, per germline. This CDR3 spans 17 amino acids. The CDR3 sequence is CASARPGTGRDTGELFF. The DNA of the CDR3 is TGTGCCAGTGCCCGGCCCGGGACAGGGAGGGACACCGGGGAGCTGTTTTTT.